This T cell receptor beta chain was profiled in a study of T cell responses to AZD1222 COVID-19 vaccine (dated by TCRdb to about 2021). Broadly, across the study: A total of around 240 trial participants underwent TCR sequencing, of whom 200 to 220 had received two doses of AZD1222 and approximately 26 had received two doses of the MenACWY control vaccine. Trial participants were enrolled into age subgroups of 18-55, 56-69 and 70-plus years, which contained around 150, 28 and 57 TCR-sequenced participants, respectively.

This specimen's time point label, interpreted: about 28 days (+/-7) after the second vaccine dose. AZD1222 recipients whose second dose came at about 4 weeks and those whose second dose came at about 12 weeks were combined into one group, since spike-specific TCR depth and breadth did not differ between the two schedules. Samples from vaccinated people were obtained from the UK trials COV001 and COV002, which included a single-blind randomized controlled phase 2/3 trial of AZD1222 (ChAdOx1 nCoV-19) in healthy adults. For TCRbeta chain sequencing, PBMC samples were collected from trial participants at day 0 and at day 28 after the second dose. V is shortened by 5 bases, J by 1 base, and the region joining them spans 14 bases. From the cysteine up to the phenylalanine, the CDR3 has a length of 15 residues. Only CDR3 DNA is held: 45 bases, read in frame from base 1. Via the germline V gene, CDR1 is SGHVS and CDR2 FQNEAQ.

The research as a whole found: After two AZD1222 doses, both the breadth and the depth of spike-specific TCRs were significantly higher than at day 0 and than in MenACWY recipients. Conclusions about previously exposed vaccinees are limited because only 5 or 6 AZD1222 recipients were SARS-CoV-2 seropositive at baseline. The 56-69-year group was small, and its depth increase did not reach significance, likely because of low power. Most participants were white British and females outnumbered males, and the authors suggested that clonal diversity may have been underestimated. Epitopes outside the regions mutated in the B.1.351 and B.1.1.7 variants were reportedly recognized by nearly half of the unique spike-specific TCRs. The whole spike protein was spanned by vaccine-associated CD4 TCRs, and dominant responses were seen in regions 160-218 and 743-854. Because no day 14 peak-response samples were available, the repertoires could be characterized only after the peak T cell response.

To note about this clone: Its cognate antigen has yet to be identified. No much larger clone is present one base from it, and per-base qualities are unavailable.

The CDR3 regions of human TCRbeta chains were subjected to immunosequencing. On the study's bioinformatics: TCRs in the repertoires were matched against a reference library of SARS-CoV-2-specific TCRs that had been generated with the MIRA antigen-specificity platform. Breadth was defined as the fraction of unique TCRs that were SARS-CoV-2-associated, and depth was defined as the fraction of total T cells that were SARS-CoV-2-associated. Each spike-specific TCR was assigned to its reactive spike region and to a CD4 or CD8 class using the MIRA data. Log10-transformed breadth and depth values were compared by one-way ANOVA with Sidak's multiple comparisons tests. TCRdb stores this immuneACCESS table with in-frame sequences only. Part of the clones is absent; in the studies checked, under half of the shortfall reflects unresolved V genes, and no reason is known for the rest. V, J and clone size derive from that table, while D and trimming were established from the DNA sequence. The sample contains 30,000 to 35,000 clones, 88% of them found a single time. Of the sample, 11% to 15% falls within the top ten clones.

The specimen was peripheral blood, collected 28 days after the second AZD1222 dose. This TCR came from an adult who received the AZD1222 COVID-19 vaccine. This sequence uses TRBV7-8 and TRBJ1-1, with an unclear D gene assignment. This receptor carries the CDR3 CASSRAPRENTEAFF. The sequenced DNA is TGTGCCAGCAGCCGAGCCCCTAGGGAGAACACTGAAGCTTTCTTT.